These T cell receptor beta chains were read from a single sample in a study of blood T cell repertoires in COVID-19. This table comes from immunoSEQ multiplex PCR, and its TCRdb copy is limited to in-frame clones, with some not included. Found here are over 150,000 clones, roughly 80% of them singletons; the top ten hold around 6.8%. Sequenced input: peripheral blood. Source of these receptors: a human donor in a cohort sampled during active COVID-19. Both conserved end residues are trimmed from each CDR3. The order of the fields is J gene, V gene, D gene, CDR3 protein. The D gene is left open where the match is weak.

J: TRBJ2-5; V: TRBV2; D: TRBD1; CDR3: ASSEDRAHGGVKETQY
J: TRBJ1-2; V: TRBV19; D: -; CDR3: ASSIRPPGAYGYT
J: TRBJ2-3; V: TRBV14; D: TRBD1; CDR3: ASSGWTGGTDTQY
J: TRBJ2-1; V: TRBV4-1; D: TRBD2; CDR3: ASSPYGGGRYNEQF
J: TRBJ2-7; V: TRBV5-1; D: TRBD2; CDR3: ASSSQRGAYEQY
J: TRBJ1-5; V: TRBV2; D: -; CDR3: ASTSDRGFHQPQH
J: TRBJ1-5; V: TRBV5-1; D: TRBD1; CDR3: ASSFTGAINQPQH
J: TRBJ2-1; V: TRBV5-5; D: -; CDR3: ASSLNPLDNEQF
J: TRBJ1-5; V: TRBV19; D: TRBD1; CDR3: ASSTGGDQPQH
J: TRBJ2-7; V: TRBV2; D: -; CDR3: ASSEWGAYEQY
J: TRBJ2-7; V: TRBV2; D: -; CDR3: ASSGYRAYEQY
J: TRBJ1-2; V: TRBV7-8; D: -; CDR3: ASSPGLGTTYGYT
J: TRBJ2-6; V: TRBV7-3; D: -; CDR3: ASSSLPGTGANVLT
J: TRBJ1-5; V: TRBV19; D: -; CDR3: ASSEEVSNQPQH
J: TRBJ2-2; V: TRBV3-1/TRBV3-2; D: -; CDR3: ASSHAAAGELF
J: TRBJ2-1; V: TRBV10-1; D: -; CDR3: ASRTKPGTPLF
J: TRBJ1-2; V: TRBV5-6; D: -; CDR3: ASSLPGKDYGYT
J: TRBJ1-2; V: TRBV5-4; D: -; CDR3: ASSFPQINYGYT
J: TRBJ2-7; V: TRBV7-9; D: -; CDR3: ASSLANSYEQY
J: TRBJ1-1; V: TRBV19; D: -; CDR3: ASSVVLRGTEAF
J: TRBJ2-3; V: TRBV6-5; D: TRBD2; CDR3: ASSARGPGLAV
J: TRBJ1-4; V: TRBV5-1; D: -; CDR3: ASSFADGGREKLF
J: TRBJ2-4; V: TRBV11-2; D: TRBD1; CDR3: ASSSRDRGGNIQY
J: TRBJ2-3; V: TRBV3-1/TRBV3-2; D: -; CDR3: ASSPPTTGTDTQY
J: TRBJ1-1; V: TRBV6-2/TRBV6-3; D: -; CDR3: ASSYSDRSWTEAF
J: TRBJ1-4; V: TRBV13; D: -; CDR3: ASSPRGEGKLF
J: TRBJ1-2; V: TRBV4-1; D: TRBD1; CDR3: ASSPQGGDYGYT
J: TRBJ2-4; V: TRBV2; D: TRBD2; CDR3: ASGGPGLASVKNIQY
J: TRBJ1-1; V: TRBV19; D: -; CDR3: ASSIAMNTEAF
J: TRBJ1-2; V: TRBV6-5; D: TRBD1; CDR3: ASSGEGASNYGYT
J: TRBJ2-1; V: TRBV5-1; D: TRBD1; CDR3: ASSLARVTGSNEQF
J: TRBJ2-7; V: TRBV3-1/TRBV3-2; D: -; CDR3: ASSQRGGANYEQY
J: TRBJ1-2; V: TRBV7-9; D: -; CDR3: ASSRQGNYGYT
J: TRBJ1-2; V: TRBV10-3; D: -; CDR3: ATPKGEEGTNYGYT
J: TRBJ2-1; V: TRBV6-5; D: -; CDR3: ASSYSRRSYNEQF
J: TRBJ2-1; V: TRBV7-9; D: TRBD1; CDR3: ASSQTGGVYNEQF
J: TRBJ1-1; V: TRBV5-4; D: -; CDR3: ASSFSLNTEAF
J: TRBJ2-4; V: TRBV5-1; D: -; CDR3: ASSLGSYLAKNIQY
J: TRBJ2-5; V: TRBV7-9; D: TRBD2; CDR3: ASSSQVAGGRLETQY
J: TRBJ1-2; V: TRBV27; D: -; CDR3: ASSALWGQAGYT
J: TRBJ2-3; V: TRBV24-1; D: TRBD2; CDR3: ATSDPSSGGTNTQY
J: TRBJ2-7; V: TRBV24-1; D: -; CDR3: ATSADGEGGYEQY
J: TRBJ1-2; V: TRBV5-1; D: TRBD1; CDR3: ASSLGVVGDRRPYGYT
J: TRBJ2-7; V: TRBV7-9; D: TRBD1; CDR3: ASSLYRGLNRNYEQY
J: TRBJ1-2; V: TRBV5-1; D: -; CDR3: ASSPQGGGYGYT
J: TRBJ1-1; V: TRBV19; D: -; CDR3: ASSIRGSEAF
J: TRBJ2-3; V: TRBV13; D: -; CDR3: ASSHLNTDTQY
J: TRBJ2-7; V: TRBV5-4; D: -; CDR3: ASSGTGSLHEQY
J: TRBJ2-7; V: TRBV19; D: TRBD1; CDR3: ASSATGDRYEQY